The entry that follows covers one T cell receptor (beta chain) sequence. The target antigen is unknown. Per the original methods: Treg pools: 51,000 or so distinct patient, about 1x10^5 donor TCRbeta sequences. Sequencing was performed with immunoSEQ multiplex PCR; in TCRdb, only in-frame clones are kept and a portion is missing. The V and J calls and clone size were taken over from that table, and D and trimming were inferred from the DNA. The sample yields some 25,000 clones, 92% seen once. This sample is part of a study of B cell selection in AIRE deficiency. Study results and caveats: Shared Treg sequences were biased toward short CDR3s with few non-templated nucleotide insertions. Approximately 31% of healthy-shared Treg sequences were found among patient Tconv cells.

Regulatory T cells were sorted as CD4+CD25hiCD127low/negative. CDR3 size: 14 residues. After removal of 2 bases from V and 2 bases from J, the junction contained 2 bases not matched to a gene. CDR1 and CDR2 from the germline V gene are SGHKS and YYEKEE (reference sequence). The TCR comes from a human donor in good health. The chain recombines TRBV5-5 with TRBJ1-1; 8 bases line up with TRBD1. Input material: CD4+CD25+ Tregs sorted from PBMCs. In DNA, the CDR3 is TGTGCCAGCAGCTTACAGGGGGGTAACACTGAAGCTTTCTTT. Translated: CASSLQGGNTEAFF.